This entry describes one TCR beta chain. The ends were cut back, 3 bases at V and 8 bases at J, with 16 bases in the middle. The CDR3 contains 15 residues. Germline V gives CDR1 LNHDA, CDR2 SQIVND (reference sequence). The data were taken from a study of blood T cell repertoires in COVID-19. Looking at the study overall: Sites in the United States, Italy and Spain provided acute and convalescent COVID-19 samples. In each case, the material was cDNA or gDNA derived from T cells, B-cell-depleted T cells, or PBMCs.

Original analysis: Amplification with reference gene primers provided the estimates of nucleated cell counts. The repertoire was sequenced with immunoSEQ multiplex PCR; TCRdb's copy has only in-frame clones and lacks some. That table furnishes V, J and clone size, whereas the DNA furnished D and trimming. Of around 100,000 clones listed, approximately 88% are singletons. Sequencing was done on a sample of peripheral blood. The TCR originated in a woman aged 60-70 years with acute or convalescent COVID-19. V usage is TRBV19 and J usage is TRBJ1-4, with D perhaps matching TRBD1 (5 bases). The CDR3 DNA is TGTGCCAGTAGTATGGCTTTGGACGCAGGGGAAAAACTGTTTTTT. This gives the protein CASSMALDAGEKLFF.